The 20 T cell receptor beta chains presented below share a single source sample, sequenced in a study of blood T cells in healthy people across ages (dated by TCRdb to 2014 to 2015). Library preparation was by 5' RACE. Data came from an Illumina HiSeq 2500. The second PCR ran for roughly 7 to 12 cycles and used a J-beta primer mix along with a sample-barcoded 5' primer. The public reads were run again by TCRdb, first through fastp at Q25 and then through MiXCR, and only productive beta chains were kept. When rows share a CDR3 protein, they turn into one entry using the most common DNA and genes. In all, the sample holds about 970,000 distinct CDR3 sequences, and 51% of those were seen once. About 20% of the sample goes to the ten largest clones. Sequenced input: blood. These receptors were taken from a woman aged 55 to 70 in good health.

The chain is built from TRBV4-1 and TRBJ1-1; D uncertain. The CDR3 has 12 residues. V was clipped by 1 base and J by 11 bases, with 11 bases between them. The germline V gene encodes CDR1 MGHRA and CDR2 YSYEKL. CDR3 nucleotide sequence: TGCGCCAGCAGCCAAGCCCTCGGGGAGGCTTTCTTT. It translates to CASSQALGEAFF.

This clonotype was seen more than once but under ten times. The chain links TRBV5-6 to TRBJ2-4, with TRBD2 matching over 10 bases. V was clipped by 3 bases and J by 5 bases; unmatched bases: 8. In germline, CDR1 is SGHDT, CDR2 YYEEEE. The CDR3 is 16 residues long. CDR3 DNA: TGTGCCAGCAGCTACGCAGCGGGAGGGCCCGAAAACATTCAGTACTTC. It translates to CASSYAAGGPENIQYF.

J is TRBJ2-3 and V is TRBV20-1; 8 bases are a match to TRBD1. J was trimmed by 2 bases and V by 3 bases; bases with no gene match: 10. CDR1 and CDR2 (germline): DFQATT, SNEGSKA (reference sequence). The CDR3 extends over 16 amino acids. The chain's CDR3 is CSASTGGRIITDTQYF. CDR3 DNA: TGCAGTGCTAGTACAGGGGGGAGGATAATCACAGATACGCAGTATTTT.

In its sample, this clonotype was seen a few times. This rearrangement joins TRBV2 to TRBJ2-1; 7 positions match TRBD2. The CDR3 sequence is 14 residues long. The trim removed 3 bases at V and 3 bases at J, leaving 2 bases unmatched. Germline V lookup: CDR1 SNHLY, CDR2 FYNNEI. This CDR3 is CASSELAVYNEQFF. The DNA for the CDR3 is TGTGCCAGCAGTGAGCTAGCGGTCTACAATGAGCAGTTCTTC.

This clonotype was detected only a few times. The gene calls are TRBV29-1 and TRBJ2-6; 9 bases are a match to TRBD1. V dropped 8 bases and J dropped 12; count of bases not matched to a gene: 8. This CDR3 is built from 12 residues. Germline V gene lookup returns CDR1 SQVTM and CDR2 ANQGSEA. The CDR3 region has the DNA TGCAGCATCGGGGACAGGGCAGGCGTCCTGACTTTC. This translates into CSIGDRAGVLTF.

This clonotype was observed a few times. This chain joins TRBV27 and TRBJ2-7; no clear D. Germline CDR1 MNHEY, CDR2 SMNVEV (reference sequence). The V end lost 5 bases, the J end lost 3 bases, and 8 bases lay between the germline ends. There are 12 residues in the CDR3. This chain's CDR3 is CASSGINYEQYF. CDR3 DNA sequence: TGTGCCAGCAGTGGGATCAACTACGAGCAGTACTTC.

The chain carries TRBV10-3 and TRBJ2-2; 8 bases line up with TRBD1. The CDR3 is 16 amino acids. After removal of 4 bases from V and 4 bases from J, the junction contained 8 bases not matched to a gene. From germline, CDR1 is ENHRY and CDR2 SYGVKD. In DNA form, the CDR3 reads TGTGCCATCAGTGGGTCGATCCAGGGGGCCACCGGGGAGCTGTTTTTT. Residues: CAISGSIQGATGELFF.

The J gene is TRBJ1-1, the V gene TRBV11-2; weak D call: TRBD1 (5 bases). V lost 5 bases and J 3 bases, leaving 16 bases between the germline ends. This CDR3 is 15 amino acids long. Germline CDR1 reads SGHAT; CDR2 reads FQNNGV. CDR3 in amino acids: CASSRRRGPDTEAFF. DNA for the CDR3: TGTGCCAGCAGCCGCCGGCGGGGCCCGGACACTGAAGCTTTCTTT.

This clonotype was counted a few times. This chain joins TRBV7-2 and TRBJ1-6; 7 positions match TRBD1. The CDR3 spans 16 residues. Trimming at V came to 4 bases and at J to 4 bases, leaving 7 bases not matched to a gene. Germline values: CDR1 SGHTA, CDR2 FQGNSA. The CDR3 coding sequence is TGTGCCAGCAGCTCCCGGGACAGCAAATATAATTCACCCCTCCACTTT. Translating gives CASSSRDSKYNSPLHF. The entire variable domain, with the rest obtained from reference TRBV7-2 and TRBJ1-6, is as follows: GAGVSQSPSNKVTEKGKDVELRCDPISGHTALYWYRQSLGQGLEFLIYFQGNSAPDKSGLPSDRFSAERTGGSVSTLTIQRTQQEDSAVYLCASSSRDSKYNSPLHFGNGTRLTVT.

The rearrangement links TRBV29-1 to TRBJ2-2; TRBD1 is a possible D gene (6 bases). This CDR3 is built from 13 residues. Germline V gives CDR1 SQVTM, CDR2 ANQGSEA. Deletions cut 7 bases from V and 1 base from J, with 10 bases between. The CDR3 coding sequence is TGCAGCGCGACAGGTCAGAACACCGGGGAGCTGTTTTTT. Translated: CSATGQNTGELFF.

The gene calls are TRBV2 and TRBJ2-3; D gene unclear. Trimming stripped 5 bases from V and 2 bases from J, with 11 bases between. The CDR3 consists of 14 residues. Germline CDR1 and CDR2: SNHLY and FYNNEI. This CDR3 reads CASSSEPHTDTQYF. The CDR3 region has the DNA TGTGCCAGCAGTTCAGAGCCACACACAGATACGCAGTATTTT.

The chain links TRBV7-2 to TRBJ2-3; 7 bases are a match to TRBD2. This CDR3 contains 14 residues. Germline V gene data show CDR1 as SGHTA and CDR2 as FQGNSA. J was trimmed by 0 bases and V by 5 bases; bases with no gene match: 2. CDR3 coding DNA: TGTGCCAGCAGCATTAGCGGGAGCACAGATACGCAGTATTTT. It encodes CASSISGSTDTQYF. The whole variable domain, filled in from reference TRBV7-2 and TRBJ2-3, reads GAGVSQSPSNKVTEKGKDVELRCDPISGHTALYWYRQSLGQGLEFLIYFQGNSAPDKSGLPSDRFSAERTGGSVSTLTIQRTQQEDSAVYLCASSISGSTDTQYFGPGTRLTVL.

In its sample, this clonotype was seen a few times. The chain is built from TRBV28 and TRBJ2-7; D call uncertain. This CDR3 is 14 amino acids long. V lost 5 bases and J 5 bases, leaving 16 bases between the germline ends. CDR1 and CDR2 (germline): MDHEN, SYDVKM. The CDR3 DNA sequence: TGTGCCAGCAGTACCTCCACGCCTGTCGACGAGCAGTACTTC. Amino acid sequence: CASSTSTPVDEQYF. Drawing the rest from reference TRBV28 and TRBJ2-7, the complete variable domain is DVKVTQSSRYLVKRTGEKVFLECVQDMDHENMFWYRQDPGLGLRLIYFSYDVKMKEKGDIPEGYSVSREKKERFSLILESASTNQTSMYLCASSTSTPVDEQYFGPGTRLTVT.

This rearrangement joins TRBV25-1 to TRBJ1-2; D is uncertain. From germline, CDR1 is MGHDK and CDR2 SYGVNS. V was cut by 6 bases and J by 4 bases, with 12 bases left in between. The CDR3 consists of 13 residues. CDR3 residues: CASRETKTYGYTF. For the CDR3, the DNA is TGTGCCAGCAGGGAAACGAAGACCTATGGCTACACCTTC.

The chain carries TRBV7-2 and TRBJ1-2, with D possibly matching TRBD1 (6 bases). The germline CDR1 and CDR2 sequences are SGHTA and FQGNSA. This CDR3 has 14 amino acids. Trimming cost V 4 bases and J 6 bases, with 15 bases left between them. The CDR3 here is CASSSVTGYDGYTF. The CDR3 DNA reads TGTGCCAGCAGCTCCGTCACAGGGTACGATGGCTACACCTTC.

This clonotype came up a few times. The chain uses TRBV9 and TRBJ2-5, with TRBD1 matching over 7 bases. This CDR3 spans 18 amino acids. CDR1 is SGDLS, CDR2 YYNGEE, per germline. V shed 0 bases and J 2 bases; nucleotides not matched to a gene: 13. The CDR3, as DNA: TGTGCCAGCAGCGTAGAGGGCAAAGGTGGGGACAGTCAAGAGACCCAGTACTTC. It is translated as CASSVEGKGGDSQETQYF.

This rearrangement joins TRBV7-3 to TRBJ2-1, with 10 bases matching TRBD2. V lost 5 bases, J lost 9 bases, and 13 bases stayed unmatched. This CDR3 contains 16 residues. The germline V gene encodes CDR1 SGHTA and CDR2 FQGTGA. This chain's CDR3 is CASSLRGAGGPGEQFF. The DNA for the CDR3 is TGTGCCAGCAGCCTTAGGGGAGCGGGAGGGCCTGGTGAGCAGTTCTTC.

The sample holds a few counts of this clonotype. Here the CDR3 reads CASRISGRAFNEQFF. Here the CDR3 DNA reads TGTGCCAGCCGCATTAGCGGGAGGGCCTTCAATGAGCAGTTCTTC. This rearrangement joins TRBV6-2 or TRBV6-3 to TRBJ2-1; 11 bases are a match to TRBD2. This CDR3 comprises 15 residues. In germline, CDR1 is MNHEY, CDR2 SVGEGT. V dropped 8 bases and J dropped 6; count of bases not matched to a gene: 9.

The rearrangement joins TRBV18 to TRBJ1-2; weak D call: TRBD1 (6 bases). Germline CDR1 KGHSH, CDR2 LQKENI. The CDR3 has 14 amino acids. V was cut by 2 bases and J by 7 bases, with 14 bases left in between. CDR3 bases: TGTGCCAGCTCACCAGACAGGACCCACTTTGGCTACACCTTC. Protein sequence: CASSPDRTHFGYTF.

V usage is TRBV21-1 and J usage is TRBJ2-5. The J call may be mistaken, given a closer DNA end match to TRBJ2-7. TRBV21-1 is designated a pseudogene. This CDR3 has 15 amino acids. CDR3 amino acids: CASSNHGVESYEQYF. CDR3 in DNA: TGTGCCAGCAGCAATCACGGGGTCGAGTCTTACGAGCAGTACTTC.